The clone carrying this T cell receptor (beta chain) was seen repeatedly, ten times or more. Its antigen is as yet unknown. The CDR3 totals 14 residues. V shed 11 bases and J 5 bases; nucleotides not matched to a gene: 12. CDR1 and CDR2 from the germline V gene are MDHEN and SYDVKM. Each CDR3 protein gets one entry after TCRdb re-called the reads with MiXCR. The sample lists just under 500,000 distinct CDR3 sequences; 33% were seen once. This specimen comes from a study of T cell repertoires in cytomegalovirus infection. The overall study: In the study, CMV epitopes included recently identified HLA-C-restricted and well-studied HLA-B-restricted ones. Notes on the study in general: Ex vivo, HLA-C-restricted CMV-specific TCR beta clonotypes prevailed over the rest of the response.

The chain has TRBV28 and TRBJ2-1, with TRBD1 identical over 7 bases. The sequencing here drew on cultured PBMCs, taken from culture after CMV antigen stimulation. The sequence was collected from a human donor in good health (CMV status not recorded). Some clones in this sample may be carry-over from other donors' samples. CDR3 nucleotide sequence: TGTGCCGCCGGACAGGCGAGTGGGAACAATGAGCAGTTCTTC. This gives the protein CAAGQASGNNEQFF.